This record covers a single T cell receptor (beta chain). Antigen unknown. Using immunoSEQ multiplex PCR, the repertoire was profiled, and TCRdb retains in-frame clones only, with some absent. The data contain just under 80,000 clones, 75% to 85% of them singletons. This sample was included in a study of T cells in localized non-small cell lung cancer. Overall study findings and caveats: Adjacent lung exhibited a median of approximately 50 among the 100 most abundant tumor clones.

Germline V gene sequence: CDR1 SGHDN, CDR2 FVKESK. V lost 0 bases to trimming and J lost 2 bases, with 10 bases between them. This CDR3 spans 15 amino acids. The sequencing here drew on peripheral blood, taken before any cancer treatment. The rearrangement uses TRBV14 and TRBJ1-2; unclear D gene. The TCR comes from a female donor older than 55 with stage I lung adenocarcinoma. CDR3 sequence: CASSQDSTANYGYTF. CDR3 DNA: TGTGCCAGCAGCCAAGATAGCACGGCCAACTATGGCTACACCTTC.